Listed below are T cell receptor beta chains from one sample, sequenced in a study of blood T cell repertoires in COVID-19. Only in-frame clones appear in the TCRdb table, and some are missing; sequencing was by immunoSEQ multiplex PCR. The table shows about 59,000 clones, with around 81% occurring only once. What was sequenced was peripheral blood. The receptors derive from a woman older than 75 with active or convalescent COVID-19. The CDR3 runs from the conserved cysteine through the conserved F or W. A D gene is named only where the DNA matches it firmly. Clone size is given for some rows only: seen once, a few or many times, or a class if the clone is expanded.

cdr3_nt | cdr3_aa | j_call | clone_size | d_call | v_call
TGTGCCAGCAAACAAAACAGGGGTGGAGGAAATGAAGCTTTCTTT | CASKQNRGGGNEAFF | TRBJ1-1 | . | TRBD1 | TRBV7-2
TGTGCCAGCAAGGGGACAGTAAACTCTGGAAACACCATATATTTT | CASKGTVNSGNTIYF | TRBJ1-3 | . | TRBD1 | TRBV28
TGTGCCAGCAGCTCAGGGGGTGGTGGCTATGGCTACACCTTC | CASSSGGGGYGYTF | TRBJ1-2 | . | TRBD1 | TRBV7-2
TGCAGCGTTGAAGGGCAGGCACCCTACGAGCAGTACTTC | CSVEGQAPYEQYF | TRBJ2-7 | . | . | TRBV29-1
TGTGCCAGCAGCCCGCCGGGCGGGGGCTTCACAGATACGCAGTATTTT | CASSPPGGGFTDTQYF | TRBJ2-3 | . | . | TRBV7-2
TGTGCCAGCAGCGTACAACCTCGGACAGGGTATAATTCACCCCTCCACTTT | CASSVQPRTGYNSPLHF | TRBJ1-6 | . | TRBD1 | TRBV9
TGTGCCAGCAGCCCAGGGCAGGGCTACGGAAACACCATATATTTT | CASSPGQGYGNTIYF | TRBJ1-3 | . | . | TRBV7-2
TGTGCCAGCAGCTTAGGCAGGGGGGTCGGAGAAAAACTGTTTTTT | CASSLGRGVGEKLFF | TRBJ1-4 | . | TRBD1 | TRBV11-2
TGTGCCAGCAGCCAAGGCTCGGCAGGGTCCTACAATGAGCAGTTCTTC | CASSQGSAGSYNEQFF | TRBJ2-1 | . | . | TRBV4-2
TGCGCCAGCAGCTCCCCTATTGAGGGATCCTTCGAGCAGTACTTC | CASSSPIEGSFEQYF | TRBJ2-7 | . | . | TRBV5-1
TGTGCCAGCAGCATACTAGCGGGGGGGCCAGAAGAGACCCAGTACTTC | CASSILAGGPEETQYF | TRBJ2-5 | . | TRBD2 | TRBV5-4
TGCGCCAGCAGCTTACAGACAGGGGGGAACACCGGGGAGCTGTTTTTT | CASSLQTGGNTGELFF | TRBJ2-2 | . | TRBD1 | TRBV5-1
TGTGCCAGCAGCCCCCGGGGACAGGGGTCATATGAAACTTTCTTT | CASSPRGQGSYETFF | TRBJ1-1 | . | TRBD1 | TRBV5-4
TGTGCCAGCTCCCTCATGAAGACGGGGATTAGGACAGATACGCAGTATTTT | CASSLMKTGIRTDTQYF | TRBJ2-3 | . | . | TRBV5-4
TGTGCCAGCAGTGAATCCTCCCTTCAGCCCCAGCATTTT | CASSESSLQPQHF | TRBJ1-5 | . | . | TRBV6-1
TGCGCCAGCAGGCCAGGGGCAGAGAACACTGAAGCTTTCTTT | CASRPGAENTEAFF | TRBJ1-1 | . | . | TRBV10-2
TGTGCCAGCAGTTTATCAGGGGGCACTGAAGCTTTCTTT | CASSLSGGTEAFF | TRBJ1-1 | . | TRBD1 | TRBV28
TGTGCCAGCAGCCTCTCGACAGGCAATGAAAAACTGTTTTTT | CASSLSTGNEKLFF | TRBJ1-4 | . | . | TRBV11-2
TGTGCCAGCAGCGCCCCCGGGACAGGGCTATACAATGAGCAGTTCTTC | CASSAPGTGLYNEQFF | TRBJ2-1 | . | TRBD1 | TRBV7-2
TGCAGTGCTAGTTGGCTCGGGGAGGGAGGCTCCTACAATGAGCAGTTCTTC | CSASWLGEGGSYNEQFF | TRBJ2-1 | . | TRBD2 | TRBV20-1
TGTGCCAGCAGTCCGTCGACAGGGGTCTATGGCTACACCTTC | CASSPSTGVYGYTF | TRBJ1-2 | . | TRBD1 | TRBV27
TGTGCCAGTTCGTCTAGTGGGAGCTCCTACAATGAGCAGTTCTTC | CASSSSGSSYNEQFF | TRBJ2-1 | . | . | TRBV19
TGCGCCAGCAGTACCCGGGGTAGCGGGGGGGGAGATACGCAGTATTTT | CASSTRGSGGGDTQYF | TRBJ2-3 | . | TRBD2 | TRBV10-2
TGCGCCAGCAGCGTGGACGGCTCCTATAATTCACCCCTCCACTTT | CASSVDGSYNSPLHF | TRBJ1-6 | . | . | TRBV5-1
TGTGCCAGCAGCTTGGTGTGGGGGCCCTTGGAGCAGTACTTC | CASSLVWGPLEQYF | TRBJ2-7 | . | . | TRBV7-9
TGTGCCAGCAGCCTTGCAGGGACAGGGGACTTGAACACTGAAGCTTTCTTT | CASSLAGTGDLNTEAFF | TRBJ1-1 | . | TRBD1 | TRBV7-2
TGTGCCAGCAGGCGGAACACCGGGGAGCTGTTTTTT | CASRRNTGELFF | TRBJ2-2 | . | . | TRBV28
TGTGCCAGCAGCTTGGGGCTGCGGGGGGAGGGGACCCAGTACTTC | CASSLGLRGEGTQYF | TRBJ2-5 | . | TRBD2 | TRBV5-6
TGTGCCAGCAGCTTGGCGGACTTATTCTACGAGCAGTACTTC | CASSLADLFYEQYF | TRBJ2-7 | few | . | TRBV13
TGTGCCAGCAGCTTAAACCCCCCAGGGGCAGATAATTCACCCCTCCACTTT | CASSLNPPGADNSPLHF | TRBJ1-6 | few | . | TRBV7-2
TGTGCCAGCAGTCCCCCCGCGAGGGCTGGCTACACCTTC | CASSPPARAGYTF | TRBJ1-2 | . | . | TRBV28
TGTGCCAGCACCACCCTCGCTGGAAACACCATATATTTT | CASTTLAGNTIYF | TRBJ1-3 | . | . | TRBV7-9
TGTGCCAGCAGTTTATCTAGCGGGGGGCTGAGCTCCTACGAGCAGTACTTC | CASSLSSGGLSSYEQYF | TRBJ2-7 | . | TRBD2 | TRBV28
TGCGCCAGCAGCTGGGACAGGGGTCAGGGCACTGAAGCTTTCTTT | CASSWDRGQGTEAFF | TRBJ1-1 | few | TRBD1 | TRBV5-1
TGCGCCAGCAGCGAACAGGGGGCCGGGGAGCTGTTTTTT | CASSEQGAGELFF | TRBJ2-2 | . | TRBD1 | TRBV5-1
TGTGCCAGCTCACCAGGGGGCGATGAGCAGTTCTTC | CASSPGGDEQFF | TRBJ2-1 | few | . | TRBV18
TGTGCCAGCAGCTTCGGGACAGGGGGTAGGACAGATACGCAGTATTTT | CASSFGTGGRTDTQYF | TRBJ2-3 | . | TRBD1 | TRBV7-8
TGTGCCAGCAGAAAAGGCGGGGGGCTTAAAGAGACCCAGTACTTC | CASRKGGGLKETQYF | TRBJ2-5 | . | TRBD2 | TRBV5-4
TGCGCCAGCAGCCAAGATTGGGGACAGGTTTATAGCAATCAGCCCCAGCATTTT | CASSQDWGQVYSNQPQHF | TRBJ1-5 | . | TRBD1 | TRBV4-3
TGTGCCAGCAGCCAAGATCTGGGGAGTACTGAAGCTTTCTTT | CASSQDLGSTEAFF | TRBJ1-1 | . | . | TRBV14
TGTGCCAGCAGTTGGACAGGGATGGGGCAGCCCCAGCATTTT | CASSWTGMGQPQHF | TRBJ1-5 | once | TRBD1 | TRBV27
TGTGCCAGCAGCTTAGAAGCGTACGAGCAGTACTTC | CASSLEAYEQYF | TRBJ2-7 | few | . | TRBV7-2
TGTGCCAGCAGTGAAGCGCTTCTTGGGACAGGGTCCTCCTACGAGCAGTACTTC | CASSEALLGTGSSYEQYF | TRBJ2-7 | . | TRBD1 | TRBV6-1
TGTGCCAGCAGTTACCTCCCTCGAGGGACAGCCGGCGGCTACACCTTC | CASSYLPRGTAGGYTF | TRBJ1-2 | . | TRBD1 | TRBV6-2/TRBV6-3
TGTGCCAGCAGTCGGGACTCATACACTGAAGCTTTCTTT | CASSRDSYTEAFF | TRBJ1-1 | once | . | TRBV27
TGTGCCAGCAGTCCCTTCGGGACAGGGGACACTGAAGCTTTCTTT | CASSPFGTGDTEAFF | TRBJ1-1 | . | TRBD1 | TRBV6-5
TGTGCCAGCAGCTTAGCTCCGAGGCAGGGTAATTCACCCCTCCACTTT | CASSLAPRQGNSPLHF | TRBJ1-6 | . | . | TRBV11-2
TGTGCCAGCAGTGAAGGAACACGGGCTGAAGCTTTCTTT | CASSEGTRAEAFF | TRBJ1-1 | . | . | TRBV6-1
TGTGCCAGCAGGGAACTAGCGGGGGGGCCCTACGAGCAGTACTTC | CASRELAGGPYEQYF | TRBJ2-7 | . | TRBD2 | TRBV2
TGTGCCAGCAAGAACCTGGGGCGGGGGGACACCGGGGAGCTGTTTTTT | CASKNLGRGDTGELFF | TRBJ2-2 | . | TRBD2 | TRBV7-6
TGTGCCAGCAGCTCACAACCGACCTACGAGCAGTACTTC | CASSSQPTYEQYF | TRBJ2-7 | . | . | TRBV11-2
TGTGCCAGCAGCTTAGTTGCGGCGAGCTATGGCTACACCTTC | CASSLVAASYGYTF | TRBJ1-2 | . | . | TRBV7-8
TGTGCCAGCAGCGCGACAGGGGCGAACACCGGGGAGCTGTTTTTT | CASSATGANTGELFF | TRBJ2-2 | . | TRBD1 | TRBV9
TGTGCCAGTAGCCACCGGCCAGGGGGCTCTGGGGCCAACGTCCTGACTTTC | CASSHRPGGSGANVLTF | TRBJ2-6 | . | TRBD1 | TRBV19
TGTGCCAGCAGCGGACAGGGACAAAATGAAAAACTGTTTTTT | CASSGQGQNEKLFF | TRBJ1-4 | . | TRBD1 | TRBV2
TGTGCCAGCAGTAACGGACAGGCGAATTATGGCTACACCTTC | CASSNGQANYGYTF | TRBJ1-2 | few | TRBD1 | TRBV5-6
TGTGCCAGCAGCTCGGGACTCGCCGGAGAGACCCAGTACTTC | CASSSGLAGETQYF | TRBJ2-5 | . | . | TRBV11-2
TGTGCCAGCAGTGGTATACAGGATCGACAGGCCGGTCAGCCCCAGCATTTT | CASSGIQDRQAGQPQHF | TRBJ1-5 | . | . | TRBV6-2/TRBV6-3
TGTGCCAGCGCGCCTTGCTATGGCTACACCTTC | CASAPCYGYTF | TRBJ1-2 | once | . | TRBV21-1
TGTGCCACCAAGGACAGGGCGGTTTATAATTCACCCCTCCACTTT | CATKDRAVYNSPLHF | TRBJ1-6 | . | TRBD1 | TRBV6-5